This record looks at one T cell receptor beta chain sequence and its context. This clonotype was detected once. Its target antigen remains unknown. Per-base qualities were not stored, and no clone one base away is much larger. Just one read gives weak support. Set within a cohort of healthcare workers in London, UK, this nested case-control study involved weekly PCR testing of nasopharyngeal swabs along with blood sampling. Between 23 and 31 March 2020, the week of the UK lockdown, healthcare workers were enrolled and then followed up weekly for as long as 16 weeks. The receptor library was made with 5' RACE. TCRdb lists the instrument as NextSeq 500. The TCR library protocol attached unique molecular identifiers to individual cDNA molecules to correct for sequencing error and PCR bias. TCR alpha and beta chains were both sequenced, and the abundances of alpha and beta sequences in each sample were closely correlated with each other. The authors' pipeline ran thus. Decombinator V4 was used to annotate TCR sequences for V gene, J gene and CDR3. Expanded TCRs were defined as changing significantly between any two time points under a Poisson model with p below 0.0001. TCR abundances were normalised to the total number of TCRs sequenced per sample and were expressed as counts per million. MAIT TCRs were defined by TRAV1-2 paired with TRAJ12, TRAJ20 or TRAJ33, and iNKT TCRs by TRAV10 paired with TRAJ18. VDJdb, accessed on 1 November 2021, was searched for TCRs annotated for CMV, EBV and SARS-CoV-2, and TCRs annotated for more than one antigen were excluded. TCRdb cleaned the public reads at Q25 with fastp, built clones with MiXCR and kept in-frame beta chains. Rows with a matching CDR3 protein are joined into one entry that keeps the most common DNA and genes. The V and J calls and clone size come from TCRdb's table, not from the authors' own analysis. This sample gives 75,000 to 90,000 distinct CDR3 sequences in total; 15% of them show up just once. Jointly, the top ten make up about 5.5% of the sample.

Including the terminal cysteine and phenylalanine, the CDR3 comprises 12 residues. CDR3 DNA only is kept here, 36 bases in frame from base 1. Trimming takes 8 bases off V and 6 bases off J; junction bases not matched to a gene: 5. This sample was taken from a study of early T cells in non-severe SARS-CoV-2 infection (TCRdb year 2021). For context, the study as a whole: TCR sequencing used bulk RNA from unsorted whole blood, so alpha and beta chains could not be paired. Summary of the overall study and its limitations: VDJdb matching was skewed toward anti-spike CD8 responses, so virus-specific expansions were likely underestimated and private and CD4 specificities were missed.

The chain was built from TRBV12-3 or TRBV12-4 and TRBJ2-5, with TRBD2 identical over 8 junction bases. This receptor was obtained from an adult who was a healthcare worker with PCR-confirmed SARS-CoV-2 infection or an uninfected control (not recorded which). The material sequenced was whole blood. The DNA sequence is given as TGTGCCAGCCGGGGGGGCCGGCAGACCCAGTACTTC. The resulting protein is CASRGGRQTQYF.